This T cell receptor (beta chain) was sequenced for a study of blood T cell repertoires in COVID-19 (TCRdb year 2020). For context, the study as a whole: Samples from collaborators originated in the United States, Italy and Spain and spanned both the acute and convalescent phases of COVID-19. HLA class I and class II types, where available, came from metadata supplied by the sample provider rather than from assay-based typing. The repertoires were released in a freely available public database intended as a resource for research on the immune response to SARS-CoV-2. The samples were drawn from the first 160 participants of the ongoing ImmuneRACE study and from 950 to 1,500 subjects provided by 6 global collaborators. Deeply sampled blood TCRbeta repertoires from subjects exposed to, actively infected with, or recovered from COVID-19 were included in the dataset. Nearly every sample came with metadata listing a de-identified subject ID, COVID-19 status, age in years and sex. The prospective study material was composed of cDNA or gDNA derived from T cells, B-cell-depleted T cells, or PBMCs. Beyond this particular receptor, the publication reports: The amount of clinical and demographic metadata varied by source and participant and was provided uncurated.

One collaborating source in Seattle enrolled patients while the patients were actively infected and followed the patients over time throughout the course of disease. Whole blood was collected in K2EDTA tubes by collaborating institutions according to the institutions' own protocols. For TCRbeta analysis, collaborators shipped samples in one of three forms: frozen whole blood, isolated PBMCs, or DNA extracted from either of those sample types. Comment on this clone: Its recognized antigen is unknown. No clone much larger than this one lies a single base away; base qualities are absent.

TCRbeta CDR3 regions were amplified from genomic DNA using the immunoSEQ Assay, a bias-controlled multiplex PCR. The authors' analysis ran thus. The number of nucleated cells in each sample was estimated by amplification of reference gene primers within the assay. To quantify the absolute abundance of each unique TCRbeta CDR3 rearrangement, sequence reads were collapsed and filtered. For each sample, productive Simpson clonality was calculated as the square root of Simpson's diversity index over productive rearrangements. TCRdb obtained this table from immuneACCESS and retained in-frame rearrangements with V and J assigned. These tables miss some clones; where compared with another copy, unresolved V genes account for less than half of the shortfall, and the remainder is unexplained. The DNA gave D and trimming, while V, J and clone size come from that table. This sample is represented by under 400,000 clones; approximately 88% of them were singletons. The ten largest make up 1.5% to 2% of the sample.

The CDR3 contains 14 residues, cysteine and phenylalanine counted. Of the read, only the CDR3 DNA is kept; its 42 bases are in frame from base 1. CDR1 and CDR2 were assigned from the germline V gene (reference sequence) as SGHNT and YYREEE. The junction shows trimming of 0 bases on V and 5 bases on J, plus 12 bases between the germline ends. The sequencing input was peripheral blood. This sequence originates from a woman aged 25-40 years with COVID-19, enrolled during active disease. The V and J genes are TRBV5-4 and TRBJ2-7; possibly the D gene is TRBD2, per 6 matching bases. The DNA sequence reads TGTGCCAGCAGCTTGGGGGGGGTTAGGGACGAGCAGTACTTC. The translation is CASSLGGVRDEQYF.